A single T cell receptor (beta chain) is shown here with its context. Deletions cut 5 bases from V and 0 bases from J, with 29 bases between. This CDR3 is 21 amino acids long. The data stem from a study of T-cell memory formation after mild COVID-19. Researchers used 5'RACE with constant-segment primers to make TCR alpha and TCR beta cDNA libraries that carry sample barcodes and UMIs. Via MiXCR, TCRdb re-called the 5' RACE reads, giving one row per CDR3 protein. The sample lists some 50,000 distinct CDR3 sequences, 27% occurring once. This receptor was taken from a man aged 18-30 years who had mild COVID-19 (a few samples of this study predate the infection). Cell type and time point are not known. The chain employs TRBV23-1 and TRBJ2-1, with D possibly being TRBD1 or TRBD2 (5 bases each). TRBV23-1 carries the ORF label, with uncertain function. Sequencing was done on a sample of PBMCs or a T cell subset sorted from them (not recorded which). The CDR3, as DNA: TGCGCCAGCAGTTACGAACCCCGGACAAGAGGGACCTCCAGCTCCTACAATGAGCAGTTCTTC. It translates to CASSYEPRTRGTSSSYNEQFF.